This TCR beta chain came from a study of beta chain features in type 1 diabetes. Reverse transcribing all isolated RNA meant expressed TCRB transcripts were sequenced. Method: immunoSEQ multiplex PCR; TCRdb's copy keeps in-frame clones and lacks some. The table has about 290,000 clones, 8% seen once. This clone has just a few counts. Germline loops: CDR1 SQVTM, CDR2 ANQGSEA. V was clipped by 4 bases and J by 5 bases, with 11 bases between them. This CDR3 spans 12 amino acids. The sample comprised central memory CD4+ T cells from blood. This chain connects TRBV29-1 to TRBJ2-5; D is possibly TRBD1 or TRBD2 (5 bases each). The TCR comes from a woman aged 18 to 35 in good health. The CDR3 DNA reads as TGCAGCGTTGGGGGGACCGAGGAGACCCAGTACTTC. Protein: CSVGGTEETQYF. Filled out from reference TRBV29-1 and TRBJ2-5, the complete variable domain reads SAVISQKPSRDICQRGTSLTIQCQVDSQVTMMFWYRQQPGQSLTLIATANQGSEATYESGFVIDKFPISRPNLTFSTLTVSNMSPEDSSIYLCSVGGTEETQYFGPGTRLLVL.